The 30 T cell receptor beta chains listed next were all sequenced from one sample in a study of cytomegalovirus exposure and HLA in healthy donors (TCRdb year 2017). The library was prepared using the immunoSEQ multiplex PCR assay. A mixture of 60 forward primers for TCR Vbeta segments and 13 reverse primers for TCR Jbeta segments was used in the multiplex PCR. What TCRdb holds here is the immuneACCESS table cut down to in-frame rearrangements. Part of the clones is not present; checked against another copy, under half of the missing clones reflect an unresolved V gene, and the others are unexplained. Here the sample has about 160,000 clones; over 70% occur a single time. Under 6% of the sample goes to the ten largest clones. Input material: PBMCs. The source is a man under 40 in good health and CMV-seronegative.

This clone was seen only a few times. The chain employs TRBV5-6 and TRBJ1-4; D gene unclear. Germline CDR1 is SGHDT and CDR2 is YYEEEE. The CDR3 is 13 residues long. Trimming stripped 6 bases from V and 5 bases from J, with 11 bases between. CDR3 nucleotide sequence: TGTGCCAGCACCGAGGCGGGAAATGAAAAACTGTTTTTT. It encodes CASTEAGNEKLFF.

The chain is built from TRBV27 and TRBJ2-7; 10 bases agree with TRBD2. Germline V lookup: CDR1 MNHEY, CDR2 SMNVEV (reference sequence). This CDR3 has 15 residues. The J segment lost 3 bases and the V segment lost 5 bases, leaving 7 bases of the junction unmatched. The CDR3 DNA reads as TGTGCCAGCAGTCACCGGACTAGCGGTTACTACGAGCAGTACTTC. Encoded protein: CASSHRTSGYYEQYF.

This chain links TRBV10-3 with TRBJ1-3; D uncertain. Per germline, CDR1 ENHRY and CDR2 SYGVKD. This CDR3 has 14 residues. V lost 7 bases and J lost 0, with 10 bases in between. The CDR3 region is CAITRDGSGNTIYF. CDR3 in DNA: TGTGCCATCACGCGTGATGGCTCTGGAAACACCATATATTTT.

The CDR3 DNA sequence: TGCGCCAGCAGCCAAGGGACAGCGGACTACGAGCAGTACTTC. Its translation: CASSQGTADYEQYF. V is TRBV4-3 and J is TRBJ2-7, with D possibly matching TRBD1 (6 bases). This CDR3 has 14 amino acids. Trimming stripped 1 base from V and 3 bases from J, with 10 bases between. Germline V CDR1 and CDR2: LGHNA, YSLEER.

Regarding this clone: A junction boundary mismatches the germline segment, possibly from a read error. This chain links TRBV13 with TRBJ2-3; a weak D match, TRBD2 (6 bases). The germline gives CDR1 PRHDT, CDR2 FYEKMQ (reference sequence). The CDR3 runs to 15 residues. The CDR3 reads CASGGVATSTDTQCF. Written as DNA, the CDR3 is TGTGCCAGCGGGGGTGTTGCTACTAGCACAGATACGCAGTGTTTT.

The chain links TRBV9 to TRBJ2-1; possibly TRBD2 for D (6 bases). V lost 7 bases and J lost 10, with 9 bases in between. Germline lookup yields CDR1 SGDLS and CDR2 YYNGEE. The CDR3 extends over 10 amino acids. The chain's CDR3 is CASGTREQFF. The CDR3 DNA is TGTGCCAGCGGGACTCGGGAGCAGTTCTTC.

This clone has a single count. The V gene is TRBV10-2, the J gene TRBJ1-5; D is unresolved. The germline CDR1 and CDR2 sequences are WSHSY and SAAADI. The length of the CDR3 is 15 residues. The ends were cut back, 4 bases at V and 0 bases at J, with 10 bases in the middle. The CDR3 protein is CASSGTGYSNQPQHF. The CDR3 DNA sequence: TGCGCCAGCAGTGGGACGGGGTATAGCAATCAGCCCCAGCATTTT.

The CDR3 DNA sequence: TGTGCCAGCAGCCAAGGGGACAGGGGGCTCGAGCAGTACTTC. This gives the protein CASSQGDRGLEQYF. This rearrangement joins TRBV16 to TRBJ2-7; TRBD1 matches 12 bases. The CDR3 runs 14 residues. Germline assignment: CDR1 KGHSY and CDR2 FQNENV. Losses at the gene ends were 2 bases for V and 6 bases for J; bases not matched to a gene: 2.

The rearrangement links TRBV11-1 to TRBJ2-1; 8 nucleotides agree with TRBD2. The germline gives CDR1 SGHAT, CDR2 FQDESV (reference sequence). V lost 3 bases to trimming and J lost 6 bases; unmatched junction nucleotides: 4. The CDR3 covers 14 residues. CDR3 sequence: CASSLKRELNEQFF. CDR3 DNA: TGTGCCAGCAGCTTGAAGCGGGAGCTCAATGAGCAGTTCTTC.

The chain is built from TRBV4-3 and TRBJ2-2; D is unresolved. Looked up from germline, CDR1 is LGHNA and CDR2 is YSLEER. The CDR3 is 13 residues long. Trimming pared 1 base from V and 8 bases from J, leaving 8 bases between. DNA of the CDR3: TGCGCCAGCAGCCAAGTCAGGAAAGGGGAGCTGTTTTTT. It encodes CASSQVRKGELFF.

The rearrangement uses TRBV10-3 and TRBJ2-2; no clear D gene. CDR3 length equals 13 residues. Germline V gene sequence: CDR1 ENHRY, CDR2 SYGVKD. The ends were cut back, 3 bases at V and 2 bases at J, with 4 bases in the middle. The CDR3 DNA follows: TGTGCCATCAGTGACAGAAACACCGGGGAGCTGTTTTTT. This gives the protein CAISDRNTGELFF.

CDR3 bases: TGTGCCTGGAGTGGGACAGGGAATGAAAAACTGTTTTTT. Translation gives CAWSGTGNEKLFF. V usage is TRBV30 and J usage is TRBJ1-4; 8 nucleotides agree with TRBD1. The CDR3 consists of 13 residues. The trim removed 1 base at V and 5 bases at J, leaving 0 bases unmatched. Per germline, CDR1 GTSNPN and CDR2 SVGIG (reference sequence).

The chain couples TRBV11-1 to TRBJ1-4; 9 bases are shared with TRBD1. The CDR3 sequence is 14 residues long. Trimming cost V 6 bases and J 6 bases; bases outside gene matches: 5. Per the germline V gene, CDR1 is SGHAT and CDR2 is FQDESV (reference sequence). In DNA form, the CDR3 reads TGTGCCAGCAGGAGGGGACAGGGTGATGAAAAACTGTTTTTT. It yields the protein CASRRGQGDEKLFF.

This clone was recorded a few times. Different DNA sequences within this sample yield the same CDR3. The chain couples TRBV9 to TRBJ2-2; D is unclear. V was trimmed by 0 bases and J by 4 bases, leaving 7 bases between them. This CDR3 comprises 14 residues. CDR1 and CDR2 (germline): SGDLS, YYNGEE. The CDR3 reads CASSVVSGTGELFF. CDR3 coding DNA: TGTGCCAGCAGCGTAGTTTCGGGCACCGGGGAGCTGTTTTTT. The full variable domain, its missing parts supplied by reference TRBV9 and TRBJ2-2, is DSGVTQTPKHLITATGQRVTLRCSPRSGDLSVYWYQQSLDQGLQFLIQYYNGEERAKGNILERFSAQQFPDLHSELNLSSLELGDSALYFCASSVVSGTGELFFGEGSRLTVL.

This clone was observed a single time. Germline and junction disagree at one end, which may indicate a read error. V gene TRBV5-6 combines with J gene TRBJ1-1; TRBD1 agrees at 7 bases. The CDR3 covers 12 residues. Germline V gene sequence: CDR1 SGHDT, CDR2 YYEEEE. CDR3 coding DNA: TGTGCCAGCAGCTCGGACGGGACAGATGCTTCCTTT. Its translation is CASSSDGTDASF.

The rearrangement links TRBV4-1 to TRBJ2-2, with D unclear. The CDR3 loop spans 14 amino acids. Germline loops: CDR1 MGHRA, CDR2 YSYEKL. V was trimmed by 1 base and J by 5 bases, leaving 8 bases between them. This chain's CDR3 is CASSQVGRTGELFF. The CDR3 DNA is TGCGCCAGCAGCCAAGTGGGCAGAACCGGGGAGCTGTTTTTT.

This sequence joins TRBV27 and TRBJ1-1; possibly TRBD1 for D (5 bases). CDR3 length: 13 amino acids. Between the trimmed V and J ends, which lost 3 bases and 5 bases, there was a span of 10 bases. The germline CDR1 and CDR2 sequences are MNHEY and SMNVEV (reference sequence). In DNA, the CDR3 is TGTGCCAGCAGTTTTGGGGCAATAACTGAAGCTTTCTTT. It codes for CASSFGAITEAFF.

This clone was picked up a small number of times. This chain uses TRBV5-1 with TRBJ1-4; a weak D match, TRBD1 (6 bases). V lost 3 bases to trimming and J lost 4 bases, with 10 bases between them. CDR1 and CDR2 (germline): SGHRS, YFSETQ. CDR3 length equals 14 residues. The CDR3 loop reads CASSSTGNNEKLFF. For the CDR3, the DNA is TGCGCCAGCAGCTCAACAGGGAATAATGAAAAACTGTTTTTT.

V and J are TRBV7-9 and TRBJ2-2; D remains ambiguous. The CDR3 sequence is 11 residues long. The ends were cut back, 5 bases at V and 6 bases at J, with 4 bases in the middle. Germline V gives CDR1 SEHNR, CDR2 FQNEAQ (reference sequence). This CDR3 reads CASSLPGELFF. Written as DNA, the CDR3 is TGTGCCAGCAGCCTCCCCGGGGAGCTGTTTTTT.

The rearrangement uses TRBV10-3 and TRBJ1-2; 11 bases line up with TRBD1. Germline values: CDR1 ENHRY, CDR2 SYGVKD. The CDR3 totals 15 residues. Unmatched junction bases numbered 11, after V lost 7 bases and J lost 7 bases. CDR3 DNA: TGTGCCATCAATGGACAGGGGGCGGAAGGGGGTGGCTACACCTTC. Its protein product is CAINGQGAEGGGYTF.

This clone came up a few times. DNA for the CDR3: TGTGCCAGCAGTCTAACTAGCGGAGCTTACAATGAGCAGTTCTTC. This encodes CASSLTSGAYNEQFF. The rearrangement joins TRBV7-9 to TRBJ2-1; 8 bases line up with TRBD2. CDR1 is SEHNR, CDR2 FQNEAQ, per germline (reference sequence). The CDR3 has 15 residues. V shed 6 bases and J 4 bases; nucleotides not matched to a gene: 8.

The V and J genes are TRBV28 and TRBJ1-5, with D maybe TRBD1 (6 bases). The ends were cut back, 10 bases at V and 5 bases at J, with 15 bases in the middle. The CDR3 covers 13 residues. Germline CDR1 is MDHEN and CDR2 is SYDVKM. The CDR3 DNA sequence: TGTGCCAACGGGGGGGGGCGAGATCAGCCCCAGCATTTT. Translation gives CANGGGRDQPQHF.

The CDR3 sequence: CASSPRSGGARETQYF. In DNA form, the CDR3 reads TGTGCCAGCAGCCCCCGGTCGGGGGGCGCAAGGGAGACCCAGTACTTC. The V gene is TRBV5-6, the J gene TRBJ2-5, with D possibly being TRBD2 (7 bases). Germline CDR1 SGHDT, CDR2 YYEEEE. The CDR3 totals 16 residues. Trimming stripped 4 bases from V and 5 bases from J, with 21 bases between.

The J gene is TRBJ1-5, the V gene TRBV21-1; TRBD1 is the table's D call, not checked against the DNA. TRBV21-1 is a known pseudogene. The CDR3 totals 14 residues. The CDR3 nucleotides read TGTGCCACCCGGACAGGGGTCGTCTATCAGCCCCAGCATTTT. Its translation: CATRTGVVYQPQHF.

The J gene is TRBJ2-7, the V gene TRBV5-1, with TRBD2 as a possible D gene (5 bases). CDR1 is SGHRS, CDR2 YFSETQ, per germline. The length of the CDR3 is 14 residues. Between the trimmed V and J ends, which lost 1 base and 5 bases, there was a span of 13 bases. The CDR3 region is CASSLFRLEDEQYF. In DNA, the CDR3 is TGCGCCAGCAGCTTGTTTAGGTTGGAGGACGAGCAGTACTTC.

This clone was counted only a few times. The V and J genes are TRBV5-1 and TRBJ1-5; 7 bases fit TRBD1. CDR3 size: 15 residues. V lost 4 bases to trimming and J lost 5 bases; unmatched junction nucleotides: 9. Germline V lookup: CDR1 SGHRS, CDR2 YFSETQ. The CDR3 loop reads CASSETGRLDQPQHF. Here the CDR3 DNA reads TGCGCCAGCAGCGAGACAGGGCGACTCGATCAGCCCCAGCATTTT.

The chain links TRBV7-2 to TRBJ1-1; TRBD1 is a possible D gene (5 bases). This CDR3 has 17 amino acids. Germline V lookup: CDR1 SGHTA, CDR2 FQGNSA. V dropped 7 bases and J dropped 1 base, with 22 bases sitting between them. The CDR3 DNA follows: TGTGCCAGCACCCCCCTTGGAGGGCTAGGGGCGAACACTGAAGCTTTCTTT. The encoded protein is CASTPLGGLGANTEAFF.

CDR3 protein: CASSPVAGLSNQPQHF. DNA of the CDR3: TGTGCCAGCAGCCCTGTGGCAGGCCTTAGCAATCAGCCCCAGCATTTT. The chain links TRBV7-9 to TRBJ1-5; D not resolved. This CDR3 is 16 amino acids long. V lost 5 bases and J 0 bases, leaving 14 bases between the germline ends. CDR1 and CDR2 (germline): SEHNR, FQNEAQ (reference sequence). The whole variable domain, remainder taken from reference TRBV7-9 and TRBJ1-5, is DTGVSQNPRHKITKRGQNVTFRCDPISEHNRLYWYRQTLGQGPEFLTYFQNEAQLEKSRLLSDRFSAERPKGSFSTLEIQRTEQGDSAMYLCASSPVAGLSNQPQHFGDGTRLSIL.

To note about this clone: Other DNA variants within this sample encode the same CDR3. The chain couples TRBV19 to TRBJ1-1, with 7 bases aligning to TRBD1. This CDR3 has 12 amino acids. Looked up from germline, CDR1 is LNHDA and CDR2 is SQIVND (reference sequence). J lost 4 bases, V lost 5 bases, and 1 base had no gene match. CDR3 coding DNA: TGTGCCAGTAGTGCAGGGGGCACTGAAGCTTTCTTT. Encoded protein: CASSAGGTEAFF.

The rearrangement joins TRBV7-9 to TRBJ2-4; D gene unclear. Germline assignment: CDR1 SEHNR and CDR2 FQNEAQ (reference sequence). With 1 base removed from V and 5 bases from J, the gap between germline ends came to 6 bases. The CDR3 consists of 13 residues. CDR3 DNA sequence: TGTGCCAGCAGCTTAGATTTCGAAAACATTCAGTACTTC. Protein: CASSLDFENIQYF.